This entry describes one T cell receptor beta chain. The target antigen is unknown. The sample carries other DNA sequences with the same CDR3. Of the isolated RNA, all was reverse transcribed, and so the sequenced material was expressed TCRB transcripts. Deep immunoSEQ sequencing covered naive, central memory and regulatory T cell samples. Sequenced by immunoSEQ multiplex PCR; TCRdb stores in-frame clones only, minus some. Here the sample spans under 300,000 clones, 25% to 30% being singletons. The sample is drawn from a study of beta chain features in type 1 diabetes. Study-level background: Age, gender and cell yields were similar between patients and healthy donors.

CD45RO/CCR7/CD25/CD127/CD95/CD27 separated CD4+ naive, central memory, regulatory and stem cell-like memory cells by sorting. Overall study findings and caveats: Equally in patients and controls, PCR might preferentially amplify shorter templates.

Trimming left V 1 base short and J 2 bases short, with 6 bases between. The CDR3 has 13 amino acids. Germline loops: CDR1 GTSNPN, CDR2 SVGIG (reference sequence). Sequencing was performed on central memory CD4+ T cells from blood. The chain employs TRBV30 and TRBJ1-5; no reliable D call. This TCR was recovered from a man aged 25-40 years in good health. The CDR3 reads CAWSAEGNQPQHF. For the CDR3, the DNA is TGTGCCTGGAGTGCTGAGGGCAATCAGCCCCAGCATTTT.